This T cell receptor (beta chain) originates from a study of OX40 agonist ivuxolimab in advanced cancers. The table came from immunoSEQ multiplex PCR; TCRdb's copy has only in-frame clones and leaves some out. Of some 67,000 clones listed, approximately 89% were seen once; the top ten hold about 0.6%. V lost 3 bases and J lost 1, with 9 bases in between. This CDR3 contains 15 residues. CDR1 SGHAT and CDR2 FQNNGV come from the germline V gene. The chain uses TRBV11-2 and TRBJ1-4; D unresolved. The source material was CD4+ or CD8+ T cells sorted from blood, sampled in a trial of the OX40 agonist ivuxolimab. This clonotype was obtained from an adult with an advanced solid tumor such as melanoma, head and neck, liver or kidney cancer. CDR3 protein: CASSFGVRTNEKLFF. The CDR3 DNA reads TGTGCCAGCAGCTTCGGGGTGAGAACTAATGAAAAACTGTTTTTT.